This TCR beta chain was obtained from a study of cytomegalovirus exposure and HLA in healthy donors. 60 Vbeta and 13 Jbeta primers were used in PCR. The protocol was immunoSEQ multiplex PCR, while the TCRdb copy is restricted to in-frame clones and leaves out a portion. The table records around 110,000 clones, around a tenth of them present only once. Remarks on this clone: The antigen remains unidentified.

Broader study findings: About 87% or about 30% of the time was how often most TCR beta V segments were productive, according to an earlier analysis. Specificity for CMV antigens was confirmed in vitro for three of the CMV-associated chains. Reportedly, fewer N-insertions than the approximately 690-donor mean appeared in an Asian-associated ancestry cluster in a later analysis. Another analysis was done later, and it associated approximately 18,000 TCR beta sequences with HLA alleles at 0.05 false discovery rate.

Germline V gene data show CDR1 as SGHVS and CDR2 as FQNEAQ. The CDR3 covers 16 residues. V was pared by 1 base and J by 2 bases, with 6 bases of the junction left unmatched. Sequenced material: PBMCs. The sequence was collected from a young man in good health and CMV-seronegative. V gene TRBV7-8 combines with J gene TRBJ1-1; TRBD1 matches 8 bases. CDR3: CASSLVDGQGNTEAFF. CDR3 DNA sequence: TGTGCCAGCAGCTTAGTTGACGGACAGGGCAACACTGAAGCTTTCTTT.